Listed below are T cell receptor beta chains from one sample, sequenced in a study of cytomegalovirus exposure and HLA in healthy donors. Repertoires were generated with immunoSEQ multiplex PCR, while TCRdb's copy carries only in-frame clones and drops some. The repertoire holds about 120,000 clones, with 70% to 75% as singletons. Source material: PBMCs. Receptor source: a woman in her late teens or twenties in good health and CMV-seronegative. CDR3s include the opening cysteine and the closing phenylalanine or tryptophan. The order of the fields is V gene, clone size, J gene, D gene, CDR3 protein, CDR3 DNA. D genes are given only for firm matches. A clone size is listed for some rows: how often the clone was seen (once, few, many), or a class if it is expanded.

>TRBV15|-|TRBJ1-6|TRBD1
CATSRDGQGAGSPLHF
TGTGCCACCAGCAGAGATGGGCAGGGGGCAGGTTCACCCCTCCACTTT
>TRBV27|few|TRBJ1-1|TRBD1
CASSPGTVGTEAFF
TGTGCCAGCAGTCCCGGGACAGTCGGAACTGAAGCTTTCTTT
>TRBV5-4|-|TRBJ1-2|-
CASSLQSNYGYTF
TGTGCCAGCAGCTTGCAGTCTAACTATGGCTACACCTTC
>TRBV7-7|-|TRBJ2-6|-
CASSPGFGANVLTF
TGTGCTAGCAGCCCAGGGTTCGGGGCCAACGTCCTGACTTTC
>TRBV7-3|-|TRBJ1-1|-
CASSPLGANTEAFF
TGTGCCAGCAGCCCCCTGGGGGCGAACACTGAAGCTTTCTTT
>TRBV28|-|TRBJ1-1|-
CASSLSGIDRDTEAFF
TGTGCCAGCAGTTTATCCGGGATCGATCGGGACACTGAAGCTTTCTTT
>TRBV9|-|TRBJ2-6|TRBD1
CASSGPGQTNSGANVLTF
TGTGCCAGCAGCGGACCGGGACAGACTAACTCTGGGGCCAACGTCCTGACTTTC
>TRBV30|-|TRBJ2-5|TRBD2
CAWSPGTAGDETQYF
TGTGCCTGGAGTCCCGGGACCGCGGGGGACGAGACCCAGTACTTC
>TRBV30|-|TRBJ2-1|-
CAWNSQAGSYNEQFF
TGTGCCTGGAATTCGCAGGCCGGCTCCTACAATGAGCAGTTCTTC
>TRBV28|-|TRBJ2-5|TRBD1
CASSQGGAQETQYF
TGTGCCAGCAGTCAAGGGGGCGCCCAAGAGACCCAGTACTTC
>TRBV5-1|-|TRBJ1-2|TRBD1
CASSLDDRGNYGYTF
TGCGCCAGCAGCTTGGACGACAGGGGGAACTATGGCTACACCTTC
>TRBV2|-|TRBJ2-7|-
CAKGTDNYEQYF
TGTGCCAAAGGAACAGATAACTACGAGCAGTACTTC
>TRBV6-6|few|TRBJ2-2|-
CASTGKVSTGELFF
TGTGCCTCGACAGGCAAGGTTAGCACCGGGGAGCTGTTTTTT
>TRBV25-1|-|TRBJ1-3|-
CASSLTVANTIYF
TGTGCCAGCAGTCTCACGGTTGCCAACACCATATATTTT
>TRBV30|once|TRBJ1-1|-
CAWRPRQARVDPVAFF
TGTGCCTGGAGACCACGCCAAGCCAGGGTAGACCCGGTGGCTTTCTTT
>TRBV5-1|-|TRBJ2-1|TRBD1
CASSSGQGSYNEQFF
TGCGCCAGCAGCTCAGGACAGGGGAGCTACAATGAGCAGTTCTTC
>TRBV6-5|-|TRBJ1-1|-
CASSGQANTEAFF
TGTGCCAGTTCTGGGCAGGCGAACACTGAAGCTTTCTTT
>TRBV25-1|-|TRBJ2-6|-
CASSEFRAGANVLTF
TGTGCCAGCAGTGAATTCAGGGCTGGGGCCAACGTCCTGACTTTC
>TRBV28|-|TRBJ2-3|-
CASSLPRTDTQYF
TGTGCCAGCAGTTTACCTCGCACAGATACGCAGTATTTT
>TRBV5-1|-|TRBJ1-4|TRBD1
CASSGTQGAGEKLFF
TGCGCCAGCAGCGGAACCCAGGGGGCAGGGGAAAAACTGTTTTTT
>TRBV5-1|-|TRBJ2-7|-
CASSIGGEQYF
TGCGCCAGCAGTATAGGGGGCGAGCAGTACTTC
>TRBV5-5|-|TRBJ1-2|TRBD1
CASSQPGQTGYTF
TGTGCCAGCAGCCAGCCGGGACAGACTGGCTACACCTTC
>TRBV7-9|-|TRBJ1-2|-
CASSVGTPYGYTF
TGTGCCAGCAGCGTCGGGACTCCCTATGGCTACACCTTC
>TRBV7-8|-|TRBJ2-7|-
CASSLAQQGYEQYF
TGTGCCAGCAGCTTAGCGCAGCAGGGCTACGAGCAGTACTTC
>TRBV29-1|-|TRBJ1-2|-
CSVEAPDRIYGYTF
TGCAGCGTTGAAGCCCCAGACAGAATCTATGGCTACACCTTC
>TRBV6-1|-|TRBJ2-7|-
CATLAYEQYF
TGTGCCACCTTAGCTTACGAGCAGTACTTC
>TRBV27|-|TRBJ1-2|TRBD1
CASSYGQGLGGYTF
TGTGCCAGCAGTTACGGACAGGGTCTGGGGGGCTACACCTTC
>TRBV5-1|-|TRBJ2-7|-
CASSAPAGNIPYEQYF
TGCGCCAGCAGCGCCCCTGCGGGCAACATCCCCTACGAGCAGTACTTC
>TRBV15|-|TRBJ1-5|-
CATSSVVNQPQHF
TGTGCCACCAGCAGTGTCGTGAATCAGCCCCAGCATTTT
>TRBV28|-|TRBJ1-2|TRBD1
CASSRPGQGALVSVGYGYTF
TGTGCCAGCAGTCGGCCGGGACAGGGGGCGTTAGTTTCTGTTGGCTATGGCTACACCTTC
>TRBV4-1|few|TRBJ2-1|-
CASKFESSYNEQFF
TGCGCCAGCAAGTTCGAGAGCTCCTACAATGAGCAGTTCTTC
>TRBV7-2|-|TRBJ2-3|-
CASSSSRASGTDTQYF
TGTGCCAGCAGCAGCTCTAGGGCTAGCGGCACAGATACGCAGTATTTT
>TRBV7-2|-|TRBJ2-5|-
CASTLGVGETQYF
TGTGCCAGCACCCTAGGGGTCGGGGAGACCCAGTACTTC
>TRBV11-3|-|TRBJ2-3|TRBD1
CASSPGTGITDTQYF
TGTGCCAGCAGCCCTGGGACAGGGATCACAGATACGCAGTATTTT
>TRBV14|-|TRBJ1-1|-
CASSQDGAGREAFF
TGTGCCAGCAGCCAAGATGGGGCAGGGAGGGAAGCTTTCTTT
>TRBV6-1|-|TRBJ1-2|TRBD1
CASNARGQGFYGYTF
TGTGCCAGCAATGCTCGGGGACAGGGTTTCTATGGCTACACCTTC
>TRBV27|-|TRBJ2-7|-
CASSFLQGLPYEQYF
TGTGCCAGCAGTTTTCTCCAGGGTTTACCCTACGAGCAGTACTTC
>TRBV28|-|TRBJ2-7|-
CASSLSDQYEQYF
TGTGCCAGCAGTTTATCAGATCAGTACGAGCAGTACTTC
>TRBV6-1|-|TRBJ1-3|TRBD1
CASSRDRFSGNTIYF
TGTGCCAGCAGCCGGGACAGGTTCTCTGGAAACACCATATATTTT
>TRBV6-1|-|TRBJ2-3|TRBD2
CASSVVAGGPADTQYF
TGTGCCAGCAGTGTCGTAGCGGGGGGGCCCGCAGATACGCAGTATTTT